These T cell receptor beta chains were read from a single sample in a study of OX40 agonist ivuxolimab in advanced cancers. Clones were read by immunoSEQ multiplex PCR, and TCRdb kept only the in-frame ones, dropping some. The repertoire holds tens of thousands of clones, with 70% to 90% as singletons. The sample here was CD4+ or CD8+ T cells sorted from blood, taken in a trial of the OX40 agonist ivuxolimab. The receptor source for this set is an adult with an advanced solid tumor such as melanoma, head and neck, liver or kidney cancer. The CDR3 runs from the conserved cysteine through the conserved F or W. Each record gives: CDR3 length, J gene, V gene, D gene, clone size, CDR3 DNA, CDR3 protein. D genes are given only for firm matches. Clone sizes are given selectively: once, few, many, or a class where the clone is expanded.

cdr3_length: 14; j_call: TRBJ2-7; v_call: TRBV19; d_call: .; clone_size: .; cdr3_nt: TGTGCCAGTAGTATAGGGGTATCACCCTACGAGCAGTACTTC; cdr3_aa: CASSIGVSPYEQYF
cdr3_length: 14; j_call: TRBJ2-3; v_call: TRBV19; d_call: TRBD2; clone_size: .; cdr3_nt: TGTGCCAGTAGTATACGGGGGGGCACAGATACGCAGTATTTT; cdr3_aa: CASSIRGGTDTQYF
cdr3_length: 15; j_call: TRBJ2-7; v_call: TRBV10-3; d_call: TRBD1; clone_size: few; cdr3_nt: TGTGCCATCAGTGATAGCACAGGGGTTAAGTACGAGCAGTACTTC; cdr3_aa: CAISDSTGVKYEQYF
cdr3_length: 14; j_call: TRBJ1-1; v_call: TRBV28; d_call: .; clone_size: .; cdr3_nt: TGTGCCAGCACCTCCGGCGGGGCCCCCCACCGGGCTTTCTTT; cdr3_aa: CASTSGGAPHRAFF
cdr3_length: 15; j_call: TRBJ1-6; v_call: TRBV30; d_call: TRBD1; clone_size: few; cdr3_nt: TGTGCCTGGAGTAACGATCAGGGGGGTAATTCACCCCTCCACTTT; cdr3_aa: CAWSNDQGGNSPLHF
cdr3_length: 14; j_call: TRBJ2-1; v_call: TRBV6-5; d_call: TRBD1; clone_size: .; cdr3_nt: TGTGCCAGCAGGGGCGACAGGGGAGTCAATGAGCAGTTCTTC; cdr3_aa: CASRGDRGVNEQFF
cdr3_length: 16; j_call: TRBJ2-1; v_call: TRBV9; d_call: .; clone_size: .; cdr3_nt: TGTGCCAGCAGCGTAGAGGCGGGGGCCTCCTACAATGAGCAGTTCTTC; cdr3_aa: CASSVEAGASYNEQFF
cdr3_length: 14; j_call: TRBJ2-7; v_call: TRBV7-9; d_call: .; clone_size: .; cdr3_nt: TGTGCCAGCAGCGACGGGTCTAGCTCCTACGAGCAGTACTTC; cdr3_aa: CASSDGSSSYEQYF
cdr3_length: 15; j_call: TRBJ2-3; v_call: TRBV7-3; d_call: TRBD2; clone_size: .; cdr3_nt: TGTGCCAGCAGCCCAAGCGGGGAGGGCACAGATACGCAGTATTTT; cdr3_aa: CASSPSGEGTDTQYF
cdr3_length: 13; j_call: TRBJ1-2; v_call: TRBV29-1; d_call: .; clone_size: .; cdr3_nt: TGCAGCGTTGAGTCCAGGGAGATCCGTGGCTACACCTTC; cdr3_aa: CSVESREIRGYTF
cdr3_length: 15; j_call: TRBJ2-1; v_call: TRBV18; d_call: TRBD1; clone_size: .; cdr3_nt: TGTGCCAGCTCACGACAGGGGAATTCCTACAATGAGCAGTTCTTC; cdr3_aa: CASSRQGNSYNEQFF
cdr3_length: 15; j_call: TRBJ2-5; v_call: TRBV6-1; d_call: .; clone_size: .; cdr3_nt: TGTGCCAGCAGGTCGGGGAGGTCCTGGGATGAGACCCAGTACTTC; cdr3_aa: CASRSGRSWDETQYF
cdr3_length: 14; j_call: TRBJ2-7; v_call: TRBV2; d_call: TRBD1; clone_size: once; cdr3_nt: TGTGCCAGCGAACTGACAGGGAGCTCCTACGAGCAGTACTTC; cdr3_aa: CASELTGSSYEQYF
cdr3_length: 14; j_call: TRBJ2-1; v_call: TRBV13; d_call: .; clone_size: .; cdr3_nt: TGTGCCAGCAACCGTGCCCTCCAATACAATGAGCAGTTCTTC; cdr3_aa: CASNRALQYNEQFF
cdr3_length: 17; j_call: TRBJ2-7; v_call: TRBV10-3; d_call: .; clone_size: .; cdr3_nt: TGTGCCATCAGTGGGAGAAGGTACAGGGACCTTTCCTACGAGCAGTACTTC; cdr3_aa: CAISGRRYRDLSYEQYF
cdr3_length: 20; j_call: TRBJ2-1; v_call: TRBV11-3; d_call: TRBD2; clone_size: .; cdr3_nt: TGTGCCAGCAGCTTAGGTAGGACTAGCGGGGGCCTGAAGTCCTACAATGAGCAGTTCTTC; cdr3_aa: CASSLGRTSGGLKSYNEQFF
cdr3_length: 15; j_call: TRBJ1-5; v_call: TRBV11-2; d_call: .; clone_size: .; cdr3_nt: TGTGCCAGCAGCTTAGTTTCGGGCCACACTCAGCCCCAGCATTTT; cdr3_aa: CASSLVSGHTQPQHF
cdr3_length: 14; j_call: TRBJ2-7; v_call: TRBV11-2; d_call: TRBD1; clone_size: .; cdr3_nt: TGTGCCAGCAGCGTTGACAGGGGGAGCTACGAGCAGTACTTC; cdr3_aa: CASSVDRGSYEQYF
cdr3_length: 16; j_call: TRBJ1-1; v_call: TRBV6-5; d_call: .; clone_size: .; cdr3_nt: TGTGCCAGCAGTTACGGGGGGGGCTCGGTGAACACTGAAGCTTTCTTT; cdr3_aa: CASSYGGGSVNTEAFF
cdr3_length: 16; j_call: TRBJ2-7; v_call: TRBV1; d_call: .; clone_size: .; cdr3_nt: TGCACCAGCAGCCAACAAGATAACCCTACAAACTACGAGCAGTACTTC; cdr3_aa: CTSSQQDNPTNYEQYF
cdr3_length: 12; j_call: TRBJ2-7; v_call: TRBV5-4; d_call: .; clone_size: .; cdr3_nt: TGTGCCAGCAGCTTCCCAGGGAACGAGCAGTACTTC; cdr3_aa: CASSFPGNEQYF
cdr3_length: 15; j_call: TRBJ1-4; v_call: TRBV4-1; d_call: .; clone_size: .; cdr3_nt: TGCGCCAGCAGCCATGGGACTCTCCTGGGGGAAAAACTGTTTTTT; cdr3_aa: CASSHGTLLGEKLFF
cdr3_length: 14; j_call: TRBJ1-2; v_call: TRBV2; d_call: .; clone_size: .; cdr3_nt: TGTGCCAGCAGTGAAGCCCCCAATTCGTATGGCTACACCTTC; cdr3_aa: CASSEAPNSYGYTF
cdr3_length: 14; j_call: TRBJ2-7; v_call: TRBV27; d_call: .; clone_size: .; cdr3_nt: TGTGCCAGCAGTCCCCTCCGGGCGAGGGACGAGCAGTACTTC; cdr3_aa: CASSPLRARDEQYF
cdr3_length: 14; j_call: TRBJ2-5; v_call: TRBV5-1; d_call: TRBD2; clone_size: .; cdr3_nt: TGCGCCAGCAGCTTTCCCGGACTAGTAGAGACCCAGTACTTC; cdr3_aa: CASSFPGLVETQYF
cdr3_length: 14; j_call: TRBJ2-6; v_call: TRBV6-4; d_call: .; clone_size: .; cdr3_nt: TGTGCCAGCAGTGAAGGCTCTGGGGCCAACGTCCTGACTTTC; cdr3_aa: CASSEGSGANVLTF
cdr3_length: 14; j_call: TRBJ2-5; v_call: TRBV6-5; d_call: .; clone_size: .; cdr3_nt: TGTGCCAGCAGCGACCGTACCGTCCAAGAGACCCAGTACTTC; cdr3_aa: CASSDRTVQETQYF
cdr3_length: 14; j_call: TRBJ2-2; v_call: TRBV10-3; d_call: TRBD1; clone_size: .; cdr3_nt: TGTGCCATCCGAGCCCGGGACAGCACCGGGGAGCTGTTTTTT; cdr3_aa: CAIRARDSTGELFF
cdr3_length: 14; j_call: TRBJ2-2; v_call: TRBV2; d_call: .; clone_size: .; cdr3_nt: TGTGCCAGCAGCGGCGGGACAGTCACCGGGGAGCTGTTTTTT; cdr3_aa: CASSGGTVTGELFF
cdr3_length: 12; j_call: TRBJ2-2; v_call: TRBV29-1; d_call: .; clone_size: .; cdr3_nt: TGCAGCGTTGTTAAGGGGGCCGGGGAGCTGTTTTTT; cdr3_aa: CSVVKGAGELFF
cdr3_length: 15; j_call: TRBJ2-2; v_call: TRBV5-1; d_call: TRBD2; clone_size: .; cdr3_nt: TGCGCCAGCAGCTTGGACAGCGGGGGGGGCGGGGAGCTGTTTTTT; cdr3_aa: CASSLDSGGGGELFF
cdr3_length: 15; j_call: TRBJ1-2; v_call: TRBV4-1; d_call: .; clone_size: .; cdr3_nt: TGCGCCAGCAGCCAAGAAAACTTGGTCACAGGAGGCTACACCTTC; cdr3_aa: CASSQENLVTGGYTF
cdr3_length: 15; j_call: TRBJ1-1; v_call: TRBV29-1; d_call: .; clone_size: .; cdr3_nt: TGCAGCGTCCCCCGGACAAACCGACTGGGCACTGAAGCTTTCTTT; cdr3_aa: CSVPRTNRLGTEAFF
cdr3_length: 13; j_call: TRBJ2-5; v_call: TRBV7-2; d_call: TRBD2; clone_size: .; cdr3_nt: TGTGCCAGCAGTCGAGGGCGGGGGGAGACCCAGTACTTC; cdr3_aa: CASSRGRGETQYF
cdr3_length: 14; j_call: TRBJ2-7; v_call: TRBV28; d_call: TRBD1; clone_size: .; cdr3_nt: TGTGCCAGCAGTCCGAGGGACAGACCATACAAGCAGTACTTC; cdr3_aa: CASSPRDRPYKQYF
cdr3_length: 13; j_call: TRBJ1-2; v_call: TRBV27; d_call: TRBD1; clone_size: .; cdr3_nt: TGTGCCAGCAGTGGGACAGGGGGCTATGGCTACACCTTC; cdr3_aa: CASSGTGGYGYTF
cdr3_length: 14; j_call: TRBJ2-7; v_call: TRBV10-1; d_call: .; clone_size: .; cdr3_nt: TGCGCCAGCAGTGACCTCGGGACCAGCTACGAGCAGTACTTC; cdr3_aa: CASSDLGTSYEQYF
cdr3_length: 13; j_call: TRBJ2-5; v_call: TRBV7-3; d_call: TRBD2; clone_size: .; cdr3_nt: TGTGCCAGCAGCTTAACTAGCGGGGGACCCTTTTACTTC; cdr3_aa: CASSLTSGGPFYF
cdr3_length: 13; j_call: TRBJ2-7; v_call: TRBV11-2; d_call: TRBD2; clone_size: .; cdr3_nt: TGTGCCAGCAGACCTAGCGGCTCCTACGAGCAGTACTTC; cdr3_aa: CASRPSGSYEQYF
cdr3_length: 11; j_call: TRBJ2-3; v_call: TRBV10-3; d_call: TRBD2; clone_size: .; cdr3_nt: TGTGCCATCAGTGGCGAAGGGAGGGAGTATTTT; cdr3_aa: CAISGEGREYF
cdr3_length: 14; j_call: TRBJ2-2; v_call: TRBV7-9; d_call: .; clone_size: .; cdr3_nt: TGTGCCAGCACCCCCATAAGATACACCGGGGAGCTGTTTTTT; cdr3_aa: CASTPIRYTGELFF
cdr3_length: 13; j_call: TRBJ1-1; v_call: TRBV5-1; d_call: .; clone_size: .; cdr3_nt: TGCGCCAGCAGCTTATATGGGGGATCTGAAGCTTTCTTT; cdr3_aa: CASSLYGGSEAFF
cdr3_length: 13; j_call: TRBJ1-5; v_call: TRBV6-6; d_call: .; clone_size: .; cdr3_nt: TGTGCCAGCAGTTCGGAGTCCTTCCAGCCCCAGCATTTT; cdr3_aa: CASSSESFQPQHF
cdr3_length: 15; j_call: TRBJ2-1; v_call: TRBV7-3; d_call: .; clone_size: once; cdr3_nt: TGTGCCAGCAGCCTCCTAGGGGGGTCCTACAATGAGCAGTTCTTC; cdr3_aa: CASSLLGGSYNEQFF
cdr3_length: 14; j_call: TRBJ1-2; v_call: TRBV5-4; d_call: .; clone_size: few; cdr3_nt: TGTGCCAGCAGCATCGGACAGACTAACTATGGCTACACCTTC; cdr3_aa: CASSIGQTNYGYTF
cdr3_length: 16; j_call: TRBJ1-4; v_call: TRBV5-1; d_call: .; clone_size: .; cdr3_nt: TGCGCCAGCAGCCCAGGGGTCCTTTCAACTAATGAAAAACTGTTTTTT; cdr3_aa: CASSPGVLSTNEKLFF
cdr3_length: 13; j_call: TRBJ2-5; v_call: TRBV7-2; d_call: .; clone_size: .; cdr3_nt: TGTGCCAGCAGCCCCCGAGAGCGTGAGACCCAGTACTTC; cdr3_aa: CASSPRERETQYF
cdr3_length: 17; j_call: TRBJ2-7; v_call: TRBV7-8; d_call: TRBD2; clone_size: once; cdr3_nt: TGTGCCAGCAGCTTAAGACCAGCGGGGGGGAGCTCCTACGAGCAGTACTTC; cdr3_aa: CASSLRPAGGSSYEQYF
cdr3_length: 15; j_call: TRBJ1-2; v_call: TRBV6-5; d_call: .; clone_size: .; cdr3_nt: TGTGCCAGCAGCTACTCGGACACCCTTAACTATGGCTACACCTTC; cdr3_aa: CASSYSDTLNYGYTF
cdr3_length: 14; j_call: TRBJ2-7; v_call: TRBV9; d_call: TRBD2; clone_size: .; cdr3_nt: TGTGCCAGCAGCGACCCTAGCGGGGGCGACGAGCAGTACTTC; cdr3_aa: CASSDPSGGDEQYF
cdr3_length: 15; j_call: TRBJ2-2; v_call: TRBV19; d_call: TRBD1; clone_size: .; cdr3_nt: TGTGCCAGTACCTCACAGGGGGCGGGGACCGGGGAGCTGTTTTTT; cdr3_aa: CASTSQGAGTGELFF